This T cell receptor (beta chain) was sequenced in a study of cytomegalovirus exposure and HLA in healthy donors. Looking at the study overall: The approximately 110 validation repertoires used a platform that matched the one used for the 550 to 800 first-cohort repertoires, as a later analysis reported. Whole-study results and caveats: Three of the chains that were CMV-associated were confirmed in vitro to be specific for CMV antigens.

Here immunoSEQ multiplex PCR was the method, and the copy in TCRdb shows in-frame clones only, minus some. The sample has some 120,000 clones; approximately 90% are singletons. About this clone: Its antigen remains unknown.

The CDR3 runs 15 residues. Trimming stripped 6 bases from V and 0 bases from J, with 12 bases between. Germline loops: CDR1 MNHEY, CDR2 SMNVEV (reference sequence). This clonotype was sampled from a woman aged 18-29 years in good health and CMV-seronegative. V is TRBV27 and J is TRBJ2-1; tentatively, D is TRBD1 (6 bases). The sequencing input was PBMCs. CDR3 sequence reads: CASSSDSSSYNEQFF. CDR3 nucleotide sequence: TGTGCCAGCAGCTCGGACAGTAGCTCCTACAATGAGCAGTTCTTC.